A selection of T cell receptor beta chains follows, all from one sample in a study of blood T cell repertoires in COVID-19. Repertoires were generated with immunoSEQ multiplex PCR, while TCRdb's copy carries only in-frame clones and drops some. The table lists 150,000 to 200,000 clones, around 76% of them singletons. What was sequenced was PBMCs or T cells enriched from blood (not recorded which). The receptor set was obtained from a woman aged 50 to 60 with acute COVID-19. The CDR3 runs from the conserved cysteine through the conserved F or W. The D gene is left open where the match is weak. Size is omitted from some rows. Given values are once, few, many or a class for expanded clones.

size	V	D	J	DNA	CDR3
few	TRBV28	TRBD1	TRBJ1-2	TGTGCCAGCAGTTTCGGGACAGGCTATGGCTACACCTTC	CASSFGTGYGYTF
-	TRBV5-1	-	TRBJ2-5	TGCGCCAGCAGCTTGTATCCCCAAGCGGAGTTCCAAGAGACCCAGTACTTC	CASSLYPQAEFQETQYF
-	TRBV5-6	TRBD2	TRBJ2-5	TGTGCCAGCAGTCTGGGGACTATCCAAGAGACCCAGTACTTC	CASSLGTIQETQYF
-	TRBV5-1	-	TRBJ2-3	TGCGCCAGCAGCCCAGCGATAGCTAGCACAGATACGCAGTATTTT	CASSPAIASTDTQYF
-	TRBV3-1/TRBV3-2	-	TRBJ1-2	TGTGCCGCTGGTTTAGGGCCCCCCGGGGTCTATGGCTACACCTTC	CAAGLGPPGVYGYTF
-	TRBV10-1	-	TRBJ2-5	TGCGCCAGCAGTGCAGGGCTCCAAGAGACCCAGTACTTC	CASSAGLQETQYF
-	TRBV5-6	-	TRBJ1-1	TGTGCCAGCAGCTCCCCGGGACACAGAAACACTGAAGCTTTCTTT	CASSSPGHRNTEAFF
-	TRBV28	TRBD1	TRBJ1-2	TGTGCCAGCTGGACAGGGACGCATGGCTACACCTTC	CASWTGTHGYTF
-	TRBV5-8	TRBD1	TRBJ2-2	TGTGCCAGCACCAGTCGTTACGGGACAGGGCGATCCGGGGAGCTGTTTTTT	CASTSRYGTGRSGELFF
-	TRBV7-2	-	TRBJ1-1	TGTGCCAGCAGCCCCCAGGCACAAATGAACACTGAAGCTTTCTTT	CASSPQAQMNTEAFF
-	TRBV6-2/TRBV6-3	-	TRBJ1-2	TGTGCCAGCAGTTGGAGTTATGGCTACACCTTC	CASSWSYGYTF
-	TRBV18	TRBD2	TRBJ2-1	TGTGCCAGCTCGCGTATAGCGGGGGGGAGCAATGAGCAGTTCTTC	CASSRIAGGSNEQFF
-	TRBV29-1	-	TRBJ1-1	TGCAGCGCCGGAGGACTTAACACTGAAGCTTTCTTT	CSAGGLNTEAFF
-	TRBV19	TRBD1	TRBJ1-1	TGTGCCAGTAGTAAAGACAGGGGAAAGACCCCTACTGAAGCTTTCTTT	CASSKDRGKTPTEAFF
-	TRBV4-1	-	TRBJ1-1	TGCGCCAGCAGCCAAGTAAGGGAGAGGGCTTTCTTT	CASSQVRERAFF
-	TRBV7-8	-	TRBJ1-4	TGTGCCAGCAGCCCGAGCCGGGAAAAACTGTTTTTT	CASSPSREKLFF
-	TRBV28	TRBD1	TRBJ1-5	TGTGCCAGCAGGACAGGGAATCAGCCCCAGCATTTT	CASRTGNQPQHF
-	TRBV6-6	TRBD1	TRBJ1-5	TGTGCCAGCAAACTAACAGGGGGCAATCAGCCCCAGCATTTT	CASKLTGGNQPQHF
-	TRBV7-3	-	TRBJ1-2	TGTGCCAGCAGCTTTATAGGACAGTATGGCTACACCTTC	CASSFIGQYGYTF
-	TRBV19	-	TRBJ1-6	TGTGCCAGTAGTATCGGTCGGAATTCACCCCTCCACTTT	CASSIGRNSPLHF
-	TRBV27	TRBD2	TRBJ2-3	TGTGCCAGCAGTTATCGCAGCGGGGGAGATACGCAGTATTTT	CASSYRSGGDTQYF
-	TRBV6-5	-	TRBJ1-1	TGTGCCAGCAGTTACTCGACAGAGCAGAACCCTGAAGCTTTCTTT	CASSYSTEQNPEAFF
-	TRBV3-1/TRBV3-2	-	TRBJ2-3	TGTGCCAGCAGCCAAGATTGGCTAATAGCGGATGAGGGGGATACGCAGTATTTT	CASSQDWLIADEGDTQYF
-	TRBV7-7	-	TRBJ2-2	TGTGCTAGCGCCAGAGGCGGGGTCGCGAACACCGGGGAGCTGTTTTTT	CASARGGVANTGELFF
-	TRBV12-2	-	TRBJ1-3	TGTGCAAGTCGCTTCGGTTTCGGTGGAAACACCATATATTTT	CASRFGFGGNTIYF
-	TRBV5-1	-	TRBJ2-3	TGCGCCAGCAGCCTCCCGCACCGGGACTTCCGCGCAGATACGCAGTATTTT	CASSLPHRDFRADTQYF
-	TRBV18	-	TRBJ2-3	TGTGCCAGCTCACCACGGGCGGCAGGGCTCACAGATACGCAGTATTTT	CASSPRAAGLTDTQYF
once	TRBV5-1	-	TRBJ1-4	TGCGCCAGCAGCTTGTATTCGTCAGGGCAGGGTAATGAAAAACTGTTTTTT	CASSLYSSGQGNEKLFF
-	TRBV7-6	TRBD1	TRBJ1-4	TGTGCCAGCAGCTTAACGTCGACAGGGGGGAATGAAAAACTGTTTTTT	CASSLTSTGGNEKLFF
-	TRBV5-1	TRBD1	TRBJ2-3	TGCGCCAGCGGCGGGACAGGGGGCACGGATACGCAGTATTTT	CASGGTGGTDTQYF
-	TRBV4-2	TRBD1	TRBJ2-1	TGTGCCAGCAGCCAAGGTCAGGGGACAGCCGACAATGAGCAGTTCTTC	CASSQGQGTADNEQFF
medium-sized	TRBV5-1	-	TRBJ2-3	TGCGCCAGCAGCTTGAGGTTGGTTGGAGGGCAAGGAGATACGCAGTATTTT	CASSLRLVGGQGDTQYF
-	TRBV25-1	-	TRBJ1-2	TGTGCCAGCAGTGACCACGCATCCGGGGGCTATGGCTACACCTTC	CASSDHASGGYGYTF
few	TRBV3-1/TRBV3-2	-	TRBJ1-5	TGTGCCAGCACCCAGGGAGTCCGCAATCAGCCCCAGCATTTT	CASTQGVRNQPQHF
once	TRBV6-6	TRBD2	TRBJ2-5	TGTGCCAGCAGTCGCGGGACTAGCGGGGGGATTGGGGAGACCCAGTACTTC	CASSRGTSGGIGETQYF
-	TRBV7-2	-	TRBJ2-1	TGTGCCAGCAGCCACTACAGGGAGTTTGGGACAGAGCAGTTCTTC	CASSHYREFGTEQFF
-	TRBV6-6	-	TRBJ1-5	TGTGCCAGCAGTTACTTACAGGGTAGCAATCAGCCCCAGCATTTT	CASSYLQGSNQPQHF
-	TRBV6-5	-	TRBJ1-2	TGTGCCAGCAGTTACTCTTGGCAGGGGAACTATGGCTACACCTTC	CASSYSWQGNYGYTF